The 2 T cell receptor beta chains below come from one sample, sequenced in a study of OX40 agonist ivuxolimab in advanced cancers. Repertoires were generated with immunoSEQ multiplex PCR, while TCRdb's copy carries only in-frame clones and drops some. Among about 9,000 clones, over 60% were seen once, and the ten largest hold about 42%. Sequencing was performed on CD4+ or CD8+ T cells sorted from blood, taken in a trial of the OX40 agonist ivuxolimab. The receptors were sampled from an adult with an advanced solid tumor such as melanoma, head and neck, liver or kidney cancer.

The rearrangement uses TRBV6-1 and TRBJ2-5, with a possible D match to TRBD1 (6 bases). Trimming left V 2 bases short and J 2 bases short, with 12 bases between. CDR1 and CDR2 (germline): MNHNS, SASEGT. The CDR3 runs 15 residues. In DNA form, the CDR3 reads TGTGCCAGCAGTGAATCGTCAGGGGCACAAGAGACCCAGTACTTC. Translation gives CASSESSGAQETQYF.

This clone is termed medium-sized. V and J are TRBV18 and TRBJ1-2; maybe TRBD1 (6 bases). Trimming shortened V by 2 bases and J by 0 bases, and 10 bases separated the two germline ends. There are 15 residues in the CDR3. CDR1 and CDR2 (germline): KGHSH, LQKENI. CDR3 sequence: CASSPTGRSNYGYTF. For the CDR3, the DNA is TGTGCCAGCTCACCAACAGGGAGGTCTAACTATGGCTACACCTTC.